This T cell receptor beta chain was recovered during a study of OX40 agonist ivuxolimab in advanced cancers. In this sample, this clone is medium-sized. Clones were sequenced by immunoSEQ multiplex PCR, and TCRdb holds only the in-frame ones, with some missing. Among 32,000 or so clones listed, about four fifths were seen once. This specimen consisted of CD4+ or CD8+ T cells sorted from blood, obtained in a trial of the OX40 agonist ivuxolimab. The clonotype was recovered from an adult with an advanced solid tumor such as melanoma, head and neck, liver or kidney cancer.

The CDR3 spells CATHRDSSYEQYF. The CDR3 DNA is TGTGCCACCCACCGGGACAGCTCCTACGAGCAGTACTTC. V and J are TRBV10-3 and TRBJ2-7; 7 bases match TRBD1. Germline lookup yields CDR1 ENHRY and CDR2 SYGVKD. J was trimmed by 0 bases and V by 10 bases; bases with no gene match: 6. CDR3 length: 13 residues.